This TCR beta chain comes out of a study of T cell changes during pregnancy in multiple sclerosis. The CDR3 runs 19 residues. The trim removed 0 bases at V and 4 bases at J, leaving 11 bases unmatched. Germline values: CDR1 SGHDN, CDR2 FVKESK. Generated by immunoSEQ multiplex PCR, the TCRdb table keeps only in-frame clones and is missing some. The repertoire holds 50,000 or so clones, with 80% to 95% as singletons. This clonotype was obtained from a female donor with multiple sclerosis, enrolled in a pregnancy study. Sequencing was performed on CD8+ T cells from peripheral blood mononuclear cells, taken after pregnancy. The genes are TRBV14 and TRBJ2-3; 12 positions match TRBD1. The CDR3 loop reads CASSQDFGDRGLVADTQYF. The CDR3 bases are TGTGCCAGCAGCCAAGATTTCGGGGACAGGGGGCTTGTCGCAGATACGCAGTATTTT.